This is a list of T cell receptor beta chains from one sample in a study of shared clonotypes between healthy human individuals. Repertoires were generated with immunoSEQ multiplex PCR, while TCRdb's copy carries only in-frame clones and drops some. Counted here are about 2.3 million clones, over 85% occurring once; the ten biggest clones make up 0.39%. The sequenced material came from naive CD4+ T cells from PBMCs. The receptors were sampled from a man aged 18 to 29 in good health. Some clones in this sample may be carry-over from other donors' samples. Both conserved end residues are part of each CDR3. D genes are given only for firm matches. Not all rows give a size; the values are once, few, many and, for expanded clones, a class.

d_call	v_call	j_call	clone_size	cdr3_aa	cdr3_nt
.	TRBV6-5	TRBJ1-5	.	CASSYSFDSNQPQHF	TGTGCCAGCAGTTACTCTTTTGATAGCAATCAGCCCCAGCATTTT
.	TRBV5-1	TRBJ2-5	.	CASSSRVRSETQYF	TGCGCCAGCAGCTCACGGGTTCGTTCGGAGACCCAGTACTTC
.	TRBV10-3	TRBJ2-3	.	CATNPGSGEIDTQYF	TGTGCCACCAACCCCGGGAGCGGAGAGATAGATACGCAGTATTTT
.	TRBV5-1	TRBJ2-3	.	CASSQAPGTSTDTQYF	TGCGCCAGCAGCCAAGCCCCCGGGACGAGCACAGATACGCAGTATTTT
.	TRBV5-1	TRBJ2-5	.	CASSLVKGGETQYF	TGCGCCAGCAGCTTGGTTAAGGGAGGAGAGACCCAGTACTTC
.	TRBV29-1	TRBJ2-5	.	CSAEGALRETQYF	TGCAGCGCAGAAGGGGCCCTCCGGGAGACCCAGTACTTC
.	TRBV7-3	TRBJ2-3	.	CASSVDGRTGDTQYF	TGTGCCAGCAGCGTGGATGGGAGGACAGGAGATACGCAGTATTTT
.	TRBV28	TRBJ1-4	.	CASSPPLSNEKLFF	TGTGCCAGCAGTCCCCCGCTCAGTAATGAAAAACTGTTTTTT
.	TRBV7-9	TRBJ1-2	.	CASSLWGPFYGYTF	TGTGCCAGCAGCTTATGGGGACCATTCTATGGCTACACCTTC
TRBD1	TRBV5-1	TRBJ2-7	.	CASSLDRYEQYF	TGCGCCAGCAGCCTGGACAGGTACGAGCAGTACTTC
.	TRBV29-1	TRBJ2-7	once	CSVISWSYEQYF	TGCAGCGTTATCAGTTGGTCCTACGAGCAGTACTTC
TRBD1	TRBV20-1	TRBJ1-4	.	CSAGRQGKLFF	TGCAGTGCTGGGCGACAGGGAAAACTGTTTTTT
.	TRBV2	TRBJ2-2	once	CASVSERGGELFF	TGTGCCAGCGTAAGCGAGAGGGGCGGGGAGCTGTTTTTT
.	TRBV5-4	TRBJ2-1	.	CASSSAPHRANEQFF	TGTGCCAGCAGCTCAGCCCCTCACAGGGCGAATGAGCAGTTCTTC
TRBD1	TRBV5-8	TRBJ1-5	.	CASSLGGTWTGDNQPQHF	TGTGCCAGCAGCTTGGGTGGGACTTGGACAGGGGACAATCAGCCCCAGCATTTT
TRBD1	TRBV28	TRBJ1-3	.	CASSLGGQAPGNTIYF	TGTGCCAGCAGTTTGGGCGGACAGGCCCCTGGAAACACCATATATTTT
.	TRBV6-5	TRBJ1-4	.	CASSYSPGAPNEKLFF	TGTGCCAGCAGTTACTCGCCCGGGGCCCCGAATGAAAAACTGTTTTTT
.	TRBV2	TRBJ2-3	.	CASTSPPGGPSTDTQYF	TGTGCCAGCACCAGCCCTCCTGGAGGGCCGAGCACAGATACGCAGTATTTT
.	TRBV5-1	TRBJ2-2	.	CASSQTQNTGELFF	TGCGCCAGCAGCCAGACACAGAACACCGGGGAGCTGTTTTTT
.	TRBV5-1	TRBJ2-7	.	CASSLAGLVTYEQYF	TGCGCCAGCAGCTTGGCGGGACTCGTAACCTACGAGCAGTACTTC
.	TRBV28	TRBJ2-1	.	CASRGQLGSSYNEQFF	TGTGCCAGCAGAGGGCAACTAGGAAGCTCCTACAATGAGCAGTTCTTC
TRBD1	TRBV28	TRBJ2-2	.	CASSGTGWSGELFF	TGTGCCAGCAGTGGGACAGGGTGGTCCGGGGAGCTGTTTTTT
TRBD2	TRBV15	TRBJ2-2	.	CATSRGPWRSGLAGRDTGELFF	TGTGCCACCAGCAGAGGCCCTTGGAGGTCGGGACTAGCGGGAAGGGACACCGGGGAGCTGTTTTTT
.	TRBV6-1	TRBJ2-5	.	CASSEARARPQETQYF	TGTGCCAGCAGTGAAGCACGTGCCAGGCCCCAAGAGACCCAGTACTTC
.	TRBV7-2	TRBJ2-1	.	CASSLSTNEQFF	TGTGCCAGCAGCTTAAGTACGAATGAGCAGTTCTTC
.	TRBV18	TRBJ2-2	.	CASSPPSEAGELFF	TGTGCCAGCTCACCACCGTCGGAGGCCGGGGAGCTGTTTTTT
.	TRBV6-5	TRBJ2-7	.	CASSYSAQAVTEQYF	TGTGCCAGCAGTTACTCCGCACAGGCGGTTACCGAGCAGTACTTC
TRBD1	TRBV29-1	TRBJ1-1	.	CSATDRGKGAFF	TGCAGCGCCACCGACAGGGGCAAGGGGGCTTTCTTT
.	TRBV5-4	TRBJ2-1	.	CASSLFRGPYNEQFF	TGTGCCAGCAGCTTGTTCAGGGGTCCCTACAATGAGCAGTTCTTC